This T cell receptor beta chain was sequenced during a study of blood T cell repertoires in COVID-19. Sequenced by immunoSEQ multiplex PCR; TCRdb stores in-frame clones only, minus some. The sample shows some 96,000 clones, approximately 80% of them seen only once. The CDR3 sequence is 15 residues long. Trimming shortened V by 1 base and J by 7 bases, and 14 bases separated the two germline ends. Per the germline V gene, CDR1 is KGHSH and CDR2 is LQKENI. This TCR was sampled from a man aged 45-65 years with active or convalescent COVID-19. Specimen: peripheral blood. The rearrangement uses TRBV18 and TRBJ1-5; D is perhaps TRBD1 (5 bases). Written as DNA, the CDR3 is TGTGCCAGCTCACCACAGGCCAGGGCGGCCCAGCCCCAGCATTTT. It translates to CASSPQARAAQPQHF. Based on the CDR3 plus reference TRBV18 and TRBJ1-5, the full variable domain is NAGVMQNPRHLVRRRGQEARLRCSPMKGHSHVYWYRQLPEEGLKFMVYLQKENIIDESGMPKERFSAEFPKEGPSILRIQQVVRGDSAAYFCASSPQARAAQPQHFGDGTRLSIL.